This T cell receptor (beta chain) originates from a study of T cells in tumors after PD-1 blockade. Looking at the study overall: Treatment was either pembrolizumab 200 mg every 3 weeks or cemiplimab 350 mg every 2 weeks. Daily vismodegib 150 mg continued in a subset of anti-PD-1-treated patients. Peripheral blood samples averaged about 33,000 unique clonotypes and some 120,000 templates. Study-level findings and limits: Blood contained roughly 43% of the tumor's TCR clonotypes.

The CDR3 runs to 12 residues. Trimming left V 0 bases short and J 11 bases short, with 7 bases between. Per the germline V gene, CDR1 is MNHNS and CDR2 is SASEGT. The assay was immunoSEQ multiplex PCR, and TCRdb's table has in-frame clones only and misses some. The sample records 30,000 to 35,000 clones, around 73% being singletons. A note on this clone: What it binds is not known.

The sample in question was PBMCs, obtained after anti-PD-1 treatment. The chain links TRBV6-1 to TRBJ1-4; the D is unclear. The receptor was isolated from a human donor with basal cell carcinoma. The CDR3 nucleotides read TGTGCCAGCAGTGAAGCTGGGCACAAACTGTTTTTT. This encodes CASSEAGHKLFF.